The 20 T cell receptor beta chains in this list originate from one sample, sequenced in a study of cytomegalovirus exposure and HLA in healthy donors. The PCR made use of 60 Vbeta and 13 Jbeta primers. The assay was immunoSEQ multiplex PCR, and TCRdb's table has in-frame clones only and misses some. The sample has 150,000 to 200,000 clones; around 80% are singletons. Sequenced input: PBMCs. These receptors were obtained from a man aged 40-50 years in good health and CMV-seronegative.

This clone was detected only once. V and J are TRBV4-2 and TRBJ2-6; 7 nucleotides match TRBD2. There are 18 residues in the CDR3. Trimming took 1 base from V and 4 from J; bases not matched to a gene: 10. Germline V CDR1 and CDR2: LGHNA, YNFKEQ. CDR3 sequence (DNA): TGTGCCAGCAGCCAAGCCTTGGCGGGAGCCCCGGGGGCCAACGTCCTGACTTTC. This translates into CASSQALAGAPGANVLTF.

CDR3 sequence (DNA): TGTGCCAGTAGTTGGGCGACAGGGGATAGCGGGGAGCTGTTTTTT. Encoded protein: CASSWATGDSGELFF. The V call is TRBV19, the J call TRBJ2-2, with 8 bases lining up with TRBD1. The germline V gene encodes CDR1 LNHDA and CDR2 SQIVND (reference sequence). V shed 5 bases and J 7 bases; nucleotides not matched to a gene: 9. The CDR3 runs to 15 residues.

This chain connects TRBV28 to TRBJ2-7, with TRBD1 matching 7 bases. Germline CDR1 MDHEN, CDR2 SYDVKM. The CDR3 spans 14 residues. The V and J ends lost 2 bases and 5 bases, in that order; junction bases with no gene match: 6. CDR3: CASSLGRGSNEQYF. The DNA of the CDR3 is TGTGCCAGCAGTTTAGGCAGGGGGTCCAACGAGCAGTACTTC.

This clone was counted only a few times. V and J are TRBV7-9 and TRBJ2-1, with 7 positions matching TRBD2. V shed 4 bases, J shed 5 bases, and the junction held 11 bases outside the gene matches. The V gene's germline CDR1 is SEHNR and CDR2 FQNEAQ (reference sequence). This CDR3 spans 16 amino acids. DNA for the CDR3: TGTGCCAGCAGCTCCCTGGGTGGCGGGAGTCACAATGAGCAGTTCTTC. Protein product: CASSSLGGGSHNEQFF.

The chain combines TRBV5-6 with TRBJ2-4, with a possible D match to TRBD1 (5 bases). Trimming shortened V by 1 base and J by 7 bases, and 15 bases separated the two germline ends. CDR1 and CDR2 (germline): SGHDT, YYEEEE. The CDR3 extends over 15 amino acids. The CDR3 DNA is TGTGCCAGCAGCTTGACTACAGGCGCCGGGAACATTCAGTACTTC. As protein: CASSLTTGAGNIQYF.

V is TRBV15 and J is TRBJ2-3, with a tentative D call TRBD1 (6 bases). The CDR3 consists of 16 residues. Germline V gene lookup returns CDR1 LNHNV and CDR2 YYDKDF (reference sequence). Deletions cut 0 bases from V and 2 bases from J, with 12 bases between. CDR3: CATSRDQGTSTDTQYF. Written as DNA, the CDR3 is TGTGCCACCAGCAGAGATCAGGGGACCTCCACAGATACGCAGTATTTT. Filled out from reference TRBV15 and TRBJ2-3, the complete variable domain reads DAMVIQNPRYQVTQFGKPVTLSCSQTLNHNVMYWYQQKSSQAPKLLFHYYDKDFNNEADTPDNFQSRRPNTSFCFLDIRSPGLGDTAMYLCATSRDQGTSTDTQYFGPGTRLTVL.

The chain links TRBV28 to TRBJ1-4; a weak D match, TRBD1 (6 bases). CDR3 length equals 14 residues. The germline V gene has CDR1 MDHEN and CDR2 SYDVKM. V gave up 7 bases and J gave up 8 bases, with 17 bases separating them. The CDR3 is CASNLQGFGEKLFF. The CDR3 coding sequence is TGTGCCAGCAACCTACAGGGTTTCGGAGAAAAACTGTTTTTT. Supplemented by reference TRBV28 and TRBJ1-4, the full variable domain reads DVKVTQSSRYLVKRTGEKVFLECVQDMDHENMFWYRQDPGLGLRLIYFSYDVKMKEKGDIPEGYSVSREKKERFSLILESASTNQTSMYLCASNLQGFGEKLFFGSGTQLSVL.

This rearrangement joins TRBV5-1 to TRBJ2-3; D might be TRBD1 (6 bases). Germline V lookup: CDR1 SGHRS, CDR2 YFSETQ. The germline V and J ends were trimmed by 3 bases and 10 bases, with 18 bases remaining between them. This CDR3 spans 14 amino acids. Here the CDR3 reads CASSWWGQEGAQYF. DNA of the CDR3: TGCGCCAGCAGCTGGTGGGGGCAGGAAGGAGCGCAGTATTTT. Supplemented by reference TRBV5-1 and TRBJ2-3, the full variable domain reads KAGVTQTPRYLIKTRGQQVTLSCSPISGHRSVSWYQQTPGQGLQFLFEYFSETQRNKGNFPGRFSGRQFSNSRSEMNVSTLELGDSALYLCASSWWGQEGAQYFGPGTRLTVL.

This rearrangement joins TRBV7-9 to TRBJ1-4, with D tentatively TRBD1 (5 bases). V was cut by 2 bases and J by 8 bases, with 12 bases left in between. The CDR3 has 14 amino acids. From germline, CDR1 is SEHNR and CDR2 FQNEAQ (reference sequence). CDR3 amino acids: CASSLPSRAEKLFF. Here the CDR3 DNA reads TGTGCCAGCAGCTTACCCAGCAGGGCCGAAAAACTGTTTTTT.

This clone turned up a few times. The V and J genes are TRBV10-3 and TRBJ2-5; 9 bases line up with TRBD1. The CDR3 extends over 14 amino acids. The V gene end was trimmed by 10 bases and the J gene end by 5 bases; junction bases not matched to a gene: 11. The germline V gene has CDR1 ENHRY and CDR2 SYGVKD. In DNA form, the CDR3 reads TGTGCCAGCAAATTACAGGGGGCGGGGGAGACCCAGTACTTC. Translated: CASKLQGAGETQYF.

The chain links TRBV11-1 to TRBJ1-1; D call uncertain. Germline values: CDR1 SGHAT, CDR2 FQDESV (reference sequence). The CDR3 loop spans 13 amino acids. Trimming left V 10 bases short and J 1 base short, with 13 bases between. The CDR3 DNA reads as TGTGCCACGGGGTTGGGCGAGAACACTGAAGCTTTCTTT. Protein sequence: CATGLGENTEAFF.

V and J are TRBV6-4 and TRBJ2-2; tentatively, D is TRBD1 (6 bases). CDR3 length equals 14 residues. Germline loops: CDR1 MRHNA, CDR2 SNTAGT. The V end was cut by 4 bases, the J end by 6 bases, with 12 bases between. In DNA, the CDR3 is TGTGCCAGCAGTGTACTCCAGGGGTCCGGGGAGCTGTTTTTT. It codes for CASSVLQGSGELFF.

The rearrangement joins TRBV4-1 to TRBJ2-7; TRBD2 matches at 7 bases. The CDR3 totals 17 residues. Unmatched junction bases numbered 9, after V lost 0 bases and J lost 1 base. From germline, CDR1 is MGHRA and CDR2 YSYEKL. The CDR3 protein is CASSQDAPGTTSYEQYF. The CDR3, as DNA: TGCGCCAGCAGCCAAGACGCCCCCGGGACTACTTCCTACGAGCAGTACTTC.

The chain joins TRBV11-2 to TRBJ2-1; 10 bases match TRBD2. The V gene end was trimmed by 4 bases and the J gene end by 3 bases; junction bases not matched to a gene: 15. The CDR3 spans 19 residues. CDR1 is SGHAT, CDR2 FQNNGV, per germline. CDR3 residues: CASSSRLTSGPSGYNEQFF. CDR3 DNA: TGTGCCAGCAGCTCCCGACTGACTAGCGGGCCTTCGGGCTACAATGAGCAGTTCTTC.

The chain links TRBV2 to TRBJ2-1, with 9 bases fitting TRBD2. V lost 6 bases to trimming and J lost 4 bases; unmatched junction nucleotides: 10. CDR1 and CDR2 from the germline V gene are SNHLY and FYNNEI. The CDR3 covers 16 residues. CDR3 DNA sequence: TGTGCCAGCAGACCCGGACTAGCGAGAGAGTACAATGAGCAGTTCTTC. Translation: CASRPGLAREYNEQFF.

This clone was found once. The gene calls are TRBV11-3 and TRBJ2-1; 7 positions agree with TRBD1. V trimming: 5 bases; J trimming: 3 bases; junction bases outside the gene matches: 4. The germline V gene encodes CDR1 SGHNT and CDR2 YENEEA. The CDR3 contains 14 residues. As DNA, the CDR3 is TGTGCCAGCAGCCCGGGACAGAACTACAATGAGCAGTTCTTC. Its protein product is CASSPGQNYNEQFF. Supplemented by reference TRBV11-3 and TRBJ2-1, the full variable domain reads EAGVVQSPRYKIIEKKQPVAFWCNPISGHNTLYWYLQNLGQGPELLIRYENEEAVDDSQLPKDRFSAERLKGVDSTLKIQPAELGDSAVYLCASSPGQNYNEQFFGPGTRLTVL.

CDR3 bases: TGTGCCAGCAGTGCAGAGGCAGGGCCCCACACCTACTATGGCTACACCTTC. Its protein is CASSAEAGPHTYYGYTF. This chain connects TRBV6-1 to TRBJ1-2, with D maybe TRBD1 (5 bases). The CDR3 sequence is 17 residues long. Looked up from germline, CDR1 is MNHNS and CDR2 is SASEGT. V shed 4 bases and J shed 3 bases, with 21 bases lying between them.

As regards this clone: Germline and junction disagree at one end, which may indicate a read error. The chain carries TRBV7-9 and TRBJ2-5; 9 bases line up with TRBD1. The CDR3 totals 16 residues. The germline V gene has CDR1 SEHNR and CDR2 FQNEAQ (reference sequence). The CDR3: CSSSPSGTGRQETQYF. CDR3 DNA: TGTTCCAGCAGCCCGTCCGGGACAGGGAGACAAGAGACCCAGTACTTC.

V gene TRBV2 combines with J gene TRBJ2-5; maybe TRBD2 (5 bases). Germline CDR1 is SNHLY and CDR2 is FYNNEI. V lost 1 base and J lost 9, with 15 bases in between. The CDR3 is 14 amino acids. The CDR3 DNA follows: TGTGCCAGCAGTGAAGATCGAGGGAGCCAGGCCCAGTACTTC. The encoded protein is CASSEDRGSQAQYF.

The gene calls are TRBV19 and TRBJ1-5; the match to TRBD1 covers 7 bases. The germline gives CDR1 LNHDA, CDR2 SQIVND (reference sequence). The V segment lost 7 bases and the J segment 7 bases; nucleotides outside the gene matches: 10. The CDR3 spans 14 residues. The CDR3 sequence: CASTQTGVGQPQHF. The CDR3 bases are TGTGCCAGTACCCAAACAGGGGTCGGACAGCCCCAGCATTTT. Looking up the rest from reference TRBV19 and TRBJ1-5 gives the full variable domain: DGGITQSPKYLFRKEGQNVTLSCEQNLNHDAMYWYRQDPGQGLRLIYYSQIVNDFQKGDIAEGYSVSREKKESFPLTVTSAQKNPTAFYLCASTQTGVGQPQHFGDGTRLSIL.